One sample yielded the 15 T cell receptor beta chains listed below, sequenced in a study of CD8 T cells in ankylosing spondylitis. Study-level findings and limits: Among TCR beta sequences, a motif of 7 to 9 highly homologous variants appeared characteristic of ankylosing spondylitis blood.

TCRdb processed the 5' RACE reads anew with MiXCR; each CDR3 protein has one entry. Of roughly 700,000 distinct CDR3 sequences listed, under 20% are singletons. No antigen has been assigned to these receptors. The sequencing sample was made of blood, either unsorted or a sorted T cell fraction (not recorded which). The origin of the receptors is a male donor with ankylosing spondylitis.

The rearrangement links TRBV19 to TRBJ1-1; 7 bases line up with TRBD1. This CDR3 spans 13 amino acids. CDR1 and CDR2 from the germline V gene are LNHDA and SQIVND (reference sequence). The V gene end was trimmed by 5 bases and the J gene end by 6 bases; junction bases not matched to a gene: 6. The CDR3 loop reads CASSADRAAEAFF. The CDR3 coding sequence is TGTGCCAGTAGTGCCGACAGGGCCGCTGAAGCTTTCTTT.

The chain uses TRBV4-1 and TRBJ2-3; perhaps TRBD2 as D (6 bases). The V end lost 4 bases, the J end lost 3 bases, and 17 bases lay between the germline ends. Germline-derived CDR1 and CDR2 are MGHRA and YSYEKL. The CDR3 is 16 amino acids. CDR3 nucleotide sequence: TGCGCCAGCAGCCCGATTGGGGCAGGGAGGACAGATACGCAGTATTTT. Protein product: CASSPIGAGRTDTQYF.

Only a few counts were recorded for this clonotype. V is TRBV19 and J is TRBJ1-5; 7 positions agree with TRBD1. The germline CDR1 and CDR2 sequences are LNHDA and SQIVND (reference sequence). The CDR3 covers 16 residues. V dropped 1 base and J dropped 7; count of bases not matched to a gene: 10. The CDR3 reads CASSIGRKGAEQPQHF. CDR3 sequence (DNA): TGTGCCAGTAGTATAGGTCGGAAGGGGGCTGAGCAGCCCCAGCATTTT.

V usage is TRBV12-3 or TRBV12-4 and J usage is TRBJ2-3; D not certain. With 6 bases removed from V and 2 bases from J, the gap between germline ends came to 12 bases. The CDR3 runs to 14 residues. CDR3 bases: TGTGCCAGCAGAACCTGGGGAATCACAGATACGCAGTATTTT. It translates to CASRTWGITDTQYF.

The V and J genes are TRBV4-1 and TRBJ2-3; the D gene is possibly TRBD1 (7 bases). V was clipped by 2 bases and J by 3 bases, with 15 bases between them. The CDR3 has 16 residues. Germline V gene data show CDR1 as MGHRA and CDR2 as YSYEKL. The CDR3 protein is CASSQPLGGQTDTQYF. CDR3 DNA: TGCGCCAGCAGCCAACCGCTCGGGGGACAGACAGATACGCAGTATTTT.

This clonotype has more than one count but fewer than ten. The chain links TRBV11-2 to TRBJ1-2, with D perhaps matching TRBD1 (6 bases). The CDR3 is 14 amino acids. Trimming shortened V by 1 base and J by 4 bases, and 10 bases separated the two germline ends. Germline V CDR1 and CDR2: SGHAT, FQNNGV. The CDR3 DNA sequence: TGTGCCAGCAGCTTAGTGGGCAGGGGCTATGGCTACACCTTC. Encoded protein: CASSLVGRGYGYTF. Complete variable domain (other parts from reference TRBV11-2 and TRBJ1-2): EAGVAQSPRYKIIEKRQSVAFWCNPISGHATLYWYQQILGQGPKLLIQFQNNGVVDDSQLPKDRFSAERLKGVDSTLKIQPAKLEDSAVYLCASSLVGRGYGYTFGSGTRLTVV.

The chain has TRBV6-1 and TRBJ1-5; TRBD1 matches at 8 bases. The CDR3 runs 16 residues. In germline, CDR1 is MNHNS, CDR2 SASEGT. Trimming cost V 8 bases and J 4 bases; bases outside gene matches: 13. For the CDR3, the DNA is TGTGCCAGCTCGGCTAGTCAGGGGGCGGGTAATCAGCCCCAGCATTTT. It yields the protein CASSASQGAGNQPQHF.

V is TRBV5-1 and J is TRBJ2-3; D remains unclear. CDR1 and CDR2 (germline): SGHRS, YFSETQ. This CDR3 is built from 14 residues. V was shortened by 2 bases and J by 1 base, with 8 bases between the two germline ends. The CDR3 DNA is TGCGCCAGCAGCTTCAGCGTAGGCACAGATACGCAGTATTTT. This sequence encodes CASSFSVGTDTQYF.

V gene TRBV10-3 combines with J gene TRBJ2-1; D tentatively reads TRBD1 or TRBD2 (5 bases each). Germline V gives CDR1 ENHRY, CDR2 SYGVKD. CDR3 length: 14 residues. Trimming took off 3 bases at V and 11 bases at J, with 17 bases between the two ends. The CDR3 loop reads CAISDRDPRYQQFF. The DNA of the CDR3 is TGTGCCATCAGTGACCGGGACCCCCGGTATCAGCAGTTCTTC.

This clonotype appeared many times. This chain joins TRBV5-1 and TRBJ1-6; D ambiguous. The CDR3 totals 16 residues. Germline-derived CDR1 and CDR2 are SGHRS and YFSETQ. Trimming cost V 0 bases and J 2 bases, with 9 bases left between them. The CDR3 DNA reads TGCGCCAGCAGCTTGGTTCCGGGAGCCTATAATTCACCCCTCCACTTT. Its translation: CASSLVPGAYNSPLHF. Variable domain in full (rest from reference TRBV5-1 and TRBJ1-6): KAGVTQTPRYLIKTRGQQVTLSCSPISGHRSVSWYQQTPGQGLQFLFEYFSETQRNKGNFPGRFSGRQFSNSRSEMNVSTLELGDSALYLCASSLVPGAYNSPLHFGNGTRLTVT.

In its sample, this clonotype was seen many times. The CDR3 region has the DNA TGTGCCAGCAGTGGCAGTCGGAATGAGCAGTTCTTC. It translates to CASSGSRNEQFF. The V gene is TRBV2, the J gene TRBJ2-1; D unclear. Germline loops: CDR1 SNHLY, CDR2 FYNNEI. CDR3 length: 12 residues. The V and J ends lost 4 bases and 7 bases respectively, with 8 bases between them.

This clonotype was counted between two and nine times. The chain employs TRBV4-1 and TRBJ2-2; no firm D call. This CDR3 comprises 17 residues. V dropped 0 bases and J dropped 0 bases, with 11 bases sitting between them. In germline, CDR1 is MGHRA, CDR2 YSYEKL. The chain's CDR3 is CASSQEGHTANTGELFF. The DNA for the CDR3 is TGCGCCAGCAGCCAAGAAGGCCACACCGCGAACACCGGGGAGCTGTTTTTT.

This clonotype turned up a few times. The rearrangement joins TRBV27 to TRBJ2-5; the match to TRBD2 covers 11 bases. Germline CDR1 MNHEY, CDR2 SMNVEV (reference sequence). This CDR3 is built from 15 residues. The ends lost 6 bases at V and 5 bases at J; junction bases unmatched: 8. Written as DNA, the CDR3 is TGTGCCAGCAGCCAAGGACTAGCGGGTTTGGAGACCCAGTACTTC. It specifies CASSQGLAGLETQYF.

In this sample, this clonotype turned up a few times. The chain recombines TRBV5-6 with TRBJ2-1, with 7 bases matching TRBD2. The CDR3 contains 14 residues. Germline trimming cut 4 bases from V and 4 bases from J; bases unmatched to any gene: 5. CDR1 is SGHDT, CDR2 YYEEEE, per germline. The CDR3 coding sequence is TGTGCCAGCAGCGTCGGGACTAAGTACAATGAGCAGTTCTTC. It specifies CASSVGTKYNEQFF.

This clonotype came up many times. The V call is TRBV20-1, the J call TRBJ2-7; 9 bases are a match to TRBD1. CDR3 length: 11 amino acids. The germline gives CDR1 DFQATT, CDR2 SNEGSKA (reference sequence). CDR3 bases: TGCAGCGGGACAGGGATCTACGAGCAGTACTTC. Its translation: CSGTGIYEQYF.